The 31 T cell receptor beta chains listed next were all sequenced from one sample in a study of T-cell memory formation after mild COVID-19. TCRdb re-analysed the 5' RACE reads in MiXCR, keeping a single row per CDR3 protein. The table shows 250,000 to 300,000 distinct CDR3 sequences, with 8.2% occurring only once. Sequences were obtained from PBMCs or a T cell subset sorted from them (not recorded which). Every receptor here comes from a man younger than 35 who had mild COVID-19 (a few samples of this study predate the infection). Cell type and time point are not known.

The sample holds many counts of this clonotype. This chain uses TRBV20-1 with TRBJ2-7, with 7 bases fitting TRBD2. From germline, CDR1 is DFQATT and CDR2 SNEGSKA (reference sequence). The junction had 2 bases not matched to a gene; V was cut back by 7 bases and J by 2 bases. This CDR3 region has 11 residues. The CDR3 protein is CSGRGAYEQYV. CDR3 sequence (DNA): TGCAGTGGTCGGGGGGCCTACGAGCAGTACGTC.

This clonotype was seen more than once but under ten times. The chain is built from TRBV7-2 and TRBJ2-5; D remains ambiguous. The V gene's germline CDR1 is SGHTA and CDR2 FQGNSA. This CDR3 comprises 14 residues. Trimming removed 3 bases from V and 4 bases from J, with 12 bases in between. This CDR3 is CASSFGPKGETQYF. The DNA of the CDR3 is TGTGCCAGCAGCTTTGGACCCAAGGGAGAGACCCAGTACTTC.

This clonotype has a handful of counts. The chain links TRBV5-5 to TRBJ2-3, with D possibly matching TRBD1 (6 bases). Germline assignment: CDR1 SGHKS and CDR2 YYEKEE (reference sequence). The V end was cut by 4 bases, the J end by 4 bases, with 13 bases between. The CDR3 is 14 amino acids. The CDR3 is CASSPSPGADTQYF. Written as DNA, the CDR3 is TGTGCCAGCAGCCCCTCCCCAGGGGCAGATACGCAGTATTTT.

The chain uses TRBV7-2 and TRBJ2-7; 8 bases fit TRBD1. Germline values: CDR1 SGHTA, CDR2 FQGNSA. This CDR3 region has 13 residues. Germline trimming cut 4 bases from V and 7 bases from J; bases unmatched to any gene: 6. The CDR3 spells CASSSQGAGEQYF. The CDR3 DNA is TGTGCCAGCAGCTCCCAGGGGGCCGGTGAGCAGTACTTC.

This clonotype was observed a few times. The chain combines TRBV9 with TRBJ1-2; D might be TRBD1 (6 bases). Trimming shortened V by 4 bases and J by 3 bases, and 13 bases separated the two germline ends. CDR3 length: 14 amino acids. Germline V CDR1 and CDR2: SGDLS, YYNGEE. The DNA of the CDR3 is TGTGCCAGCAGCCCCAGACAGGTTGACTATGGCTACACCTTC. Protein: CASSPRQVDYGYTF.

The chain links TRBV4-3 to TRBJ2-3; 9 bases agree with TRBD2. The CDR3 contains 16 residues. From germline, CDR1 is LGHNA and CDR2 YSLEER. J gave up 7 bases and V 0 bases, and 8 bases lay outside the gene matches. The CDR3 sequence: CASSQDETSGRYTQYF. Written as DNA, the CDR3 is TGCGCCAGCAGCCAAGATGAGACTAGCGGAAGGTATACGCAGTATTTT.

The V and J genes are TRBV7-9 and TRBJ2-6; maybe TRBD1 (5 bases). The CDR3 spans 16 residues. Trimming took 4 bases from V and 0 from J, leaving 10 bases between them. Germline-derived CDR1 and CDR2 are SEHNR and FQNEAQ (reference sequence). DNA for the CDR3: TGTGCCAGCAGCTCGAGACAGTCCTCTGGGGCCAACGTCCTGACTTTC. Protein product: CASSSRQSSGANVLTF.

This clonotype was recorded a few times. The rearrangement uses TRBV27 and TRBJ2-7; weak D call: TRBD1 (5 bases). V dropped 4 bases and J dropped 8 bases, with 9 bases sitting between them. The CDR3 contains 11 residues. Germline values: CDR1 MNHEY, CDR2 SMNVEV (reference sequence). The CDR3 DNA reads TGTGCCAGCAGTTCAGGGTATAAGCAGTACGTC. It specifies CASSSGYKQYV.

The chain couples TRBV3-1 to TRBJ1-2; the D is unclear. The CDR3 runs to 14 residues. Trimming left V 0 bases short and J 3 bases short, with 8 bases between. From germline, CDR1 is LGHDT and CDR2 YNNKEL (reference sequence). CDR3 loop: CASSQDFGYYGYTF. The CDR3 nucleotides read TGTGCCAGCAGCCAAGATTTCGGATACTATGGCTACACCTTC. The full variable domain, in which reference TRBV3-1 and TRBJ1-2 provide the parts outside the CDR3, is DTAVSQTPKYLVTQMGNDKSIKCEQNLGHDTMYWYKQDSKKFLKIMFSYNNKELIINETVPNRFSPKSPDKAHLNLHINSLELGDSAVYFCASSQDFGYYGYTFGSGTRLTVV.

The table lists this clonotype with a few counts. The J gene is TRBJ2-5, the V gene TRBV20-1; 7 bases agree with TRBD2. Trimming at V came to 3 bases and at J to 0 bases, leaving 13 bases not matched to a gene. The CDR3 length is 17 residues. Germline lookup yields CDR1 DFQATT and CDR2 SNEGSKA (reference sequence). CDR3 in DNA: TGCAGTGCTAGCCCCGCTGGGCGAGCGGGGTACCAAGAGACCCAGTACTTC. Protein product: CSASPAGRAGYQETQYF.

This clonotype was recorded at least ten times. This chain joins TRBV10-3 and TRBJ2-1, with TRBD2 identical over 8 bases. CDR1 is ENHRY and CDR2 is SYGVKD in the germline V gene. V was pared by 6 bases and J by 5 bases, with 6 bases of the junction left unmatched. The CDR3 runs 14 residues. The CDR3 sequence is CAIRGTRGDNEQFF. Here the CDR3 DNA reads TGTGCCATCAGAGGGACTAGGGGAGACAATGAGCAGTTCTTC.

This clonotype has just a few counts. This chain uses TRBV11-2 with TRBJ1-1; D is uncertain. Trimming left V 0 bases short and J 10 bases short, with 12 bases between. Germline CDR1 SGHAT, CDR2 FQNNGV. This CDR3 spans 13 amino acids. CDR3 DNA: TGTGCCAGCAGCTTAGACCTCCACCGAGGAGCTTTCTTT. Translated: CASSLDLHRGAFF. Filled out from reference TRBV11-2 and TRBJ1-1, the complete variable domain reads EAGVAQSPRYKIIEKRQSVAFWCNPISGHATLYWYQQILGQGPKLLIQFQNNGVVDDSQLPKDRFSAERLKGVDSTLKIQPAKLEDSAVYLCASSLDLHRGAFFGQGTRLTVV.

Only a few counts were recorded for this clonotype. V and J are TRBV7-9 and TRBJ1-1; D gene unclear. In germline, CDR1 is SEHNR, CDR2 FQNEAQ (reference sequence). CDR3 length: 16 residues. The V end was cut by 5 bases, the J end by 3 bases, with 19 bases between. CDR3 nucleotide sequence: TGTGCCAGCAGCGCTATATACGGAGAGGCGGACACTGAAGCTTTCTTT. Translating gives CASSAIYGEADTEAFF. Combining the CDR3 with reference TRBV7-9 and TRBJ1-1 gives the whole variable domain DTGVSQNPRHKITKRGQNVTFRCDPISEHNRLYWYRQTLGQGPEFLTYFQNEAQLEKSRLLSDRFSAERPKGSFSTLEIQRTEQGDSAMYLCASSAIYGEADTEAFFGQGTRLTVV.

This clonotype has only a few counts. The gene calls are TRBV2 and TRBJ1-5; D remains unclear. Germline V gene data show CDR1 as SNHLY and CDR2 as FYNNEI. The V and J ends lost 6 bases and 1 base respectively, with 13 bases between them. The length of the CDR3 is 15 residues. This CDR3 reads CASSLWTKSNQPQHF. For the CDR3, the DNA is TGTGCCAGCAGCCTATGGACGAAGAGCAATCAGCCCCAGCATTTT.

The CDR3 spells CASRRALEEAFF. The DNA of the CDR3 is TGTGCCAGCCGCAGGGCGTTAGAGGAAGCTTTCTTT. The chain combines TRBV7-9 with TRBJ1-1, with TRBD1 as a possible D gene (5 bases). V shed 8 bases and J shed 8 bases, with 15 bases lying between them. The CDR3 consists of 12 residues. Germline assignment: CDR1 SEHNR and CDR2 FQNEAQ (reference sequence).

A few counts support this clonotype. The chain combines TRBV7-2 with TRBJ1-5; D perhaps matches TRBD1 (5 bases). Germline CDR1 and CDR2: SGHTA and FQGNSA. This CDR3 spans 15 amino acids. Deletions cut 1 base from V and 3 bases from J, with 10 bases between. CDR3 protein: CASSLVSGLNQPQHF. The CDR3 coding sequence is TGTGCCAGCAGCTTAGTCTCAGGGCTCAATCAGCCCCAGCATTTT.

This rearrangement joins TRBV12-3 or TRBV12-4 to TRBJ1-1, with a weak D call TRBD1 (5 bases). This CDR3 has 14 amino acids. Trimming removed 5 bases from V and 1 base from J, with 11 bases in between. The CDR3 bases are TGTGCCAGCAGTGACACAGGTCAGAACACTGAAGCTTTCTTT. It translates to CASSDTGQNTEAFF.

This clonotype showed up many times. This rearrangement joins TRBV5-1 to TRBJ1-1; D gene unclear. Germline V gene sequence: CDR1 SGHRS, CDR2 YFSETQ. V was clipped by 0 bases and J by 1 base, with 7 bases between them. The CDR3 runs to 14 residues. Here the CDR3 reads CASSLGGRNTEAFF. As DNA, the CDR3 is TGCGCCAGCAGCTTGGGAGGGAGGAACACTGAAGCTTTCTTT.

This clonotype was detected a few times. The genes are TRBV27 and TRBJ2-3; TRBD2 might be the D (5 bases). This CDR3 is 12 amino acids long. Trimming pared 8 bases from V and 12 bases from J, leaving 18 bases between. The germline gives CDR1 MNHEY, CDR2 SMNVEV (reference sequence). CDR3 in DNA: TGTGCCAGCGGTCCGACGGGATGGAGCCAGTATTTT. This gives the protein CASGPTGWSQYF.

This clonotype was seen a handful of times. The CDR3 DNA is TGCGCCAGCAGCGGGACATTCTCCTACGAGCAGTACTTC. Amino acid sequence: CASSGTFSYEQYF. V gene TRBV5-1 combines with J gene TRBJ2-7; maybe TRBD1 (6 bases). This CDR3 region has 13 residues. Trimming cost V 4 bases and J 0 bases, with 8 bases left between them. The V gene's germline CDR1 is SGHRS and CDR2 YFSETQ.

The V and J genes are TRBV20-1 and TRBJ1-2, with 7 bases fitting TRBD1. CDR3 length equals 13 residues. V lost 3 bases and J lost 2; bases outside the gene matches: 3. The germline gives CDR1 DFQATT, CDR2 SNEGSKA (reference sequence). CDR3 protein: CSASHRGNYGYTF. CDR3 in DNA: TGCAGTGCTAGTCACAGGGGCAACTATGGCTACACCTTC.

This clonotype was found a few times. CDR3 residues: CSARRGPAPTGANVLTF. For the CDR3, the DNA is TGCAGTGCTAGGAGAGGTCCTGCCCCAACTGGGGCCAACGTCCTGACTTTC. This rearrangement joins TRBV20-1 to TRBJ2-6, with D uncertain. Per germline, CDR1 DFQATT and CDR2 SNEGSKA (reference sequence). This CDR3 is built from 17 residues. The V end lost 3 bases, the J end lost 2 bases, and 17 bases lay between the germline ends.

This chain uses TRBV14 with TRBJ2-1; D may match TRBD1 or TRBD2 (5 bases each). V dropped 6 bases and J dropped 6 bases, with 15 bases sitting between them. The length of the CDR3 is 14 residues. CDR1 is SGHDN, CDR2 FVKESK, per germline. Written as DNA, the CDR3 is TGTGCCAGCAGGGGACCCCGGCAAGGCAATGAGCAGTTCTTC. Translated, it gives CASRGPRQGNEQFF.

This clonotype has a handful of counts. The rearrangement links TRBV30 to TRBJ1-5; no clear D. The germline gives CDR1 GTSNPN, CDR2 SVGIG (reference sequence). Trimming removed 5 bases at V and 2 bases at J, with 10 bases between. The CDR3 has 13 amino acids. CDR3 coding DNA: TGTGCCTGGGGGGAGGCGGGCAATCAGCCCCAGCATTTT. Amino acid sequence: CAWGEAGNQPQHF.

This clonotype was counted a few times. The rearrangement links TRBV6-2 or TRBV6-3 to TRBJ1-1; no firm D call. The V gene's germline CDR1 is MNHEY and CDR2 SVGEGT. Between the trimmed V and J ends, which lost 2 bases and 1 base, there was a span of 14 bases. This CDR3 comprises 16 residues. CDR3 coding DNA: TGTGCCAGCAGTTACGATCTGCGGGTTGGGAACACTGAAGCTTTCTTT. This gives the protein CASSYDLRVGNTEAFF.

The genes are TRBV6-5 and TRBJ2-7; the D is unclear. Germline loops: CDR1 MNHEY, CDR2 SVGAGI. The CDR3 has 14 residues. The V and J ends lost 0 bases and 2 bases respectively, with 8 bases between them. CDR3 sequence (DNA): TGTGCCAGCAGTTACTCACGGGTCACCTACGAGCAGTACTTC. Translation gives CASSYSRVTYEQYF.

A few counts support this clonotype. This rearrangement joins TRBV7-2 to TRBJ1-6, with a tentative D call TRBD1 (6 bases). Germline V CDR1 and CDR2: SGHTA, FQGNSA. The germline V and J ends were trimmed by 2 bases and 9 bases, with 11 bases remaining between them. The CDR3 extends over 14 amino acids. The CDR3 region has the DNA TGTGCCAGCAGCTTACCACAGGGAATTTCACCCCTCCACTTT. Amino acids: CASSLPQGISPLHF.

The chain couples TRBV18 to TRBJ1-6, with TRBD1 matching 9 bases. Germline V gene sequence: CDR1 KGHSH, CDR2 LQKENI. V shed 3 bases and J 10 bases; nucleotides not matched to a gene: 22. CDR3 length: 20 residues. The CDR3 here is CASSPLGPSTGTGTGSPLHF. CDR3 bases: TGTGCCAGCTCACCGCTTGGGCCCTCGACCGGGACAGGGACGGGGTCACCCCTCCACTTT.

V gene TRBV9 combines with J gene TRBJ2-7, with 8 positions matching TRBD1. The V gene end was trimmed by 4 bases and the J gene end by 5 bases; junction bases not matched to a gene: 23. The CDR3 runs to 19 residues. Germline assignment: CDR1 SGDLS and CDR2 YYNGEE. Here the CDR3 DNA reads TGTGCCAGCAGCCCAAGCGGTCGGACAGGGCTTGGGGATGGTCACGAGCAGTACTTC. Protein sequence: CASSPSGRTGLGDGHEQYF. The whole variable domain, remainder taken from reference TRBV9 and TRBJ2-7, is DSGVTQTPKHLITATGQRVTLRCSPRSGDLSVYWYQQSLDQGLQFLIQYYNGEERAKGNILERFSAQQFPDLHSELNLSSLELGDSALYFCASSPSGRTGLGDGHEQYFGPGTRLTVT.

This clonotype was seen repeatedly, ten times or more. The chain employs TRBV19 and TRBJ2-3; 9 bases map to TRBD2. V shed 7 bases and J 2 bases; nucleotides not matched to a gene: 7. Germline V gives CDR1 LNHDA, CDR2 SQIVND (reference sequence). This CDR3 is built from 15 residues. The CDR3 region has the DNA TGTGCCAGTACGGATAGCGGGAGATACACAGATACGCAGTATTTT. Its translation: CASTDSGRYTDTQYF.

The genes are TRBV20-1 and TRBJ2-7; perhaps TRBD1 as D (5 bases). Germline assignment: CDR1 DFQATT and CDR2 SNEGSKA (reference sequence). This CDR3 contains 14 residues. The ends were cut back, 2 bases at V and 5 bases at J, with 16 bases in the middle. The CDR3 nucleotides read TGCAGTGCTAGATCGTCGAACCAAGGGGACGAGCAGTACTTC. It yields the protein CSARSSNQGDEQYF.